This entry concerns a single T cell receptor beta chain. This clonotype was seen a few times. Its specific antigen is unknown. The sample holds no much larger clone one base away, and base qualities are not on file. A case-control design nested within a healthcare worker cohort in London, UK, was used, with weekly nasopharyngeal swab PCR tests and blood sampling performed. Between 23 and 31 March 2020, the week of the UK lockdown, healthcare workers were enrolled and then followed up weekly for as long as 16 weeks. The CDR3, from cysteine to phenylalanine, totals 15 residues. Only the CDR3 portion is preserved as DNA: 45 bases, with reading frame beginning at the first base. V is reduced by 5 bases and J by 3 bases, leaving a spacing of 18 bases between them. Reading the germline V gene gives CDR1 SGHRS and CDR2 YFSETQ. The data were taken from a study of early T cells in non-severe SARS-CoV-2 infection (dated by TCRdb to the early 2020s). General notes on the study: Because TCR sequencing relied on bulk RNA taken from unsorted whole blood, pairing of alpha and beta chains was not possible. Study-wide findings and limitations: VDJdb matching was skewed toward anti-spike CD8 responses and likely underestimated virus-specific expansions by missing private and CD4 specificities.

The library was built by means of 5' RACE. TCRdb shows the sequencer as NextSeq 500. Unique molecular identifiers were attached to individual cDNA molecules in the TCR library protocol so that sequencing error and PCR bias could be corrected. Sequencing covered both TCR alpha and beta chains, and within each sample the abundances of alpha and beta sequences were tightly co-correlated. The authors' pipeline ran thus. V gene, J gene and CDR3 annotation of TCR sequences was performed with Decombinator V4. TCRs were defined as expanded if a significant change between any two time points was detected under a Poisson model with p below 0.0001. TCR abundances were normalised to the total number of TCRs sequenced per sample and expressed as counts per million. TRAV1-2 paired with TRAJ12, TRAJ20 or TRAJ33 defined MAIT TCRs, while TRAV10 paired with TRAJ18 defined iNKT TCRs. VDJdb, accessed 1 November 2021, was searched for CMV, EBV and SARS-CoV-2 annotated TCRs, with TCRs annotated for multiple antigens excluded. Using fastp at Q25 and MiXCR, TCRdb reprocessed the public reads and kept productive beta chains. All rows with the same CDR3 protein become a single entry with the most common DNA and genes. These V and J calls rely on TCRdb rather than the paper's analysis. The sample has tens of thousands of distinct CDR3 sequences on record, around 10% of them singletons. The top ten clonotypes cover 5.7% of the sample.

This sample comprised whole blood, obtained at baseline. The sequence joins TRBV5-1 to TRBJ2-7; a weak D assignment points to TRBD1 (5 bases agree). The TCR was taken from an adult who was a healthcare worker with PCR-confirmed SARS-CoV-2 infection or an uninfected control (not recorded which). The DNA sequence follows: TGCGCCAGCAGTAGGGGAAAGACCGATCTCTACGAGCAGTACTTC. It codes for CASSRGKTDLYEQYF.